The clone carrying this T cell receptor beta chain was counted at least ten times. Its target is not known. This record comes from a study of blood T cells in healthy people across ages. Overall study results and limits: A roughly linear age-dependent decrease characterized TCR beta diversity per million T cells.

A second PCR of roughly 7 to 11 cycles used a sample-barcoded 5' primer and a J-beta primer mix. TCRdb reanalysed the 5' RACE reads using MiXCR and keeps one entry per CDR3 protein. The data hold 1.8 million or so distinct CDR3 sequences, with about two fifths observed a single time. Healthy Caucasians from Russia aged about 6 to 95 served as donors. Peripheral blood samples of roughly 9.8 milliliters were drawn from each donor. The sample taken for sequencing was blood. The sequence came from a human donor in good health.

CDR3 nucleotide sequence: TGCAGCGTTGAAGATGCCTACGAGCAGTACTTC. Its protein product is CSVEDAYEQYF. This sequence joins TRBV29-1 and TRBJ2-7; D remains ambiguous. V lost 0 bases and J lost 2, with 2 bases in between. There are 11 residues in the CDR3. The germline CDR1 and CDR2 sequences are SQVTM and ANQGSEA.